The rows below give T cell receptor beta chains drawn from one sample of a study of cytomegalovirus exposure and HLA in healthy donors. Measured with immunoSEQ multiplex PCR; TCRdb has only the in-frame clones, and not every one. The sample shows tens of thousands of clones, roughly 50% of them seen only once. The sequenced sample was PBMCs. Receptor source: a woman aged 35 to 49 in good health and CMV-seropositive. Each CDR3 is given with its conserved first and last residue. A D gene is named only where the DNA matches it firmly. The size of a clone is reported for some rows only, either as once, few or many, or as a class for expanded clones.

d_call,v_call,clone_size,j_call,cdr3_nt,cdr3_aa
NA,TRBV7-8,NA,TRBJ2-5,TGTGCCAGCAGCTTACTGGGGGCCTTACATGAGACCCAGTACTTC,CASSLLGALHETQYF
TRBD1,TRBV6-5,NA,TRBJ2-7,TGTGCCAGCAGCCCTCGGACAGGGAACATCGAGCAGTACTTC,CASSPRTGNIEQYF
NA,TRBV19,NA,TRBJ1-1,TGTGCCAGTAGACAGGAGGGCACTGAAGCTTTCTTT,CASRQEGTEAFF
NA,TRBV5-4,NA,TRBJ2-1,TGTGCCAGCACCCAAGGGGGGGTTTCCTACAATGAGCAGTTCTTC,CASTQGGVSYNEQFF
NA,TRBV7-6,NA,TRBJ2-5,TGTGCCAGCAGCTTAGACAGGGTAGAGACCCAGTACTTC,CASSLDRVETQYF
TRBD1,TRBV7-6,NA,TRBJ2-7,TGTGCCAGCAGCGTCGGGACAGGGCTGTCCTACGAGCAGTACTTC,CASSVGTGLSYEQYF
TRBD1,TRBV6-5,few,TRBJ2-7,TGTGCCAGCAGTTCCCGGACAGGGAGCTACGAGCAGTACTTC,CASSSRTGSYEQYF
NA,TRBV15,NA,TRBJ2-3,TGTGCCACCAGAGAGACAGCTTCTAGCACAGATACGCAGTATTTT,CATRETASSTDTQYF
NA,TRBV7-2,NA,TRBJ2-3,TGTGCCAGCAGCTTAGCCGGGACTCCTACGCAGTATTTT,CASSLAGTPTQYF
TRBD2,TRBV7-2,NA,TRBJ2-2,TGTGCCAGCAGCATTTTGAGGGACTACCGCACCGGGGAGCTGTTTTTT,CASSILRDYRTGELFF
NA,TRBV7-6,NA,TRBJ2-2,TGTGCCAGCAGCTTCCAGGATCTCACCGGGGAGCTGTTTTTT,CASSFQDLTGELFF
TRBD2,TRBV6-5,NA,TRBJ2-5,TGTGCCAGCAGTTACTCGCTAGCGGGGGCCCAAGAGACCCAGTACTTC,CASSYSLAGAQETQYF
TRBD1,TRBV4-2,once,TRBJ1-6,TGTGCCAGCAGCCAAAACAGGGGAAATAGCTCACCCCTCCACTTT,CASSQNRGNSSPLHF